A selection of T cell receptor beta chains follows, all from one sample in a study of T cell repertoires in cytomegalovirus infection. One entry per CDR3 protein, called by TCRdb with MiXCR from the reads. The sample lists approximately 730,000 distinct CDR3 sequences, 30% to 40% occurring once. Which antigens these TCRs recognize remains unknown. The sequencing here drew on cultured PBMCs, taken from culture after CMV antigen stimulation. These receptors came from a human donor in good health (CMV status not recorded). Some clones in this sample may be carry-over from other donors' samples. The CDR3 runs from the conserved cysteine through the conserved F or W.

J,V,CDR3
TRBJ2-7,TRBV7-2,CASSLSTASYEQYF
TRBJ2-3,TRBV6-1,CASSTPTGTHSTDTQYF
TRBJ2-7,TRBV14,CASSQYVRDRRLIWVAYEQYF
TRBJ1-1,TRBV29-1,CSVGQAGGKNTEAFF
TRBJ2-3,TRBV5-3,CASSNTADTQYF
TRBJ2-3,TRBV19,CASSLRMVRGGTDTQYF
TRBJ2-5,TRBV12-3/TRBV12-4,CASIVAGGASETQYF
TRBJ1-1,TRBV6-6,CASSYRAGEAFF
TRBJ2-7,TRBV10-3,CAIRASPVDLPGEQYF
TRBJ1-3,TRBV5-6,CASSPTIDRGSGNTIYF
TRBJ1-5,TRBV7-8,CASSLRAVDQPQHF